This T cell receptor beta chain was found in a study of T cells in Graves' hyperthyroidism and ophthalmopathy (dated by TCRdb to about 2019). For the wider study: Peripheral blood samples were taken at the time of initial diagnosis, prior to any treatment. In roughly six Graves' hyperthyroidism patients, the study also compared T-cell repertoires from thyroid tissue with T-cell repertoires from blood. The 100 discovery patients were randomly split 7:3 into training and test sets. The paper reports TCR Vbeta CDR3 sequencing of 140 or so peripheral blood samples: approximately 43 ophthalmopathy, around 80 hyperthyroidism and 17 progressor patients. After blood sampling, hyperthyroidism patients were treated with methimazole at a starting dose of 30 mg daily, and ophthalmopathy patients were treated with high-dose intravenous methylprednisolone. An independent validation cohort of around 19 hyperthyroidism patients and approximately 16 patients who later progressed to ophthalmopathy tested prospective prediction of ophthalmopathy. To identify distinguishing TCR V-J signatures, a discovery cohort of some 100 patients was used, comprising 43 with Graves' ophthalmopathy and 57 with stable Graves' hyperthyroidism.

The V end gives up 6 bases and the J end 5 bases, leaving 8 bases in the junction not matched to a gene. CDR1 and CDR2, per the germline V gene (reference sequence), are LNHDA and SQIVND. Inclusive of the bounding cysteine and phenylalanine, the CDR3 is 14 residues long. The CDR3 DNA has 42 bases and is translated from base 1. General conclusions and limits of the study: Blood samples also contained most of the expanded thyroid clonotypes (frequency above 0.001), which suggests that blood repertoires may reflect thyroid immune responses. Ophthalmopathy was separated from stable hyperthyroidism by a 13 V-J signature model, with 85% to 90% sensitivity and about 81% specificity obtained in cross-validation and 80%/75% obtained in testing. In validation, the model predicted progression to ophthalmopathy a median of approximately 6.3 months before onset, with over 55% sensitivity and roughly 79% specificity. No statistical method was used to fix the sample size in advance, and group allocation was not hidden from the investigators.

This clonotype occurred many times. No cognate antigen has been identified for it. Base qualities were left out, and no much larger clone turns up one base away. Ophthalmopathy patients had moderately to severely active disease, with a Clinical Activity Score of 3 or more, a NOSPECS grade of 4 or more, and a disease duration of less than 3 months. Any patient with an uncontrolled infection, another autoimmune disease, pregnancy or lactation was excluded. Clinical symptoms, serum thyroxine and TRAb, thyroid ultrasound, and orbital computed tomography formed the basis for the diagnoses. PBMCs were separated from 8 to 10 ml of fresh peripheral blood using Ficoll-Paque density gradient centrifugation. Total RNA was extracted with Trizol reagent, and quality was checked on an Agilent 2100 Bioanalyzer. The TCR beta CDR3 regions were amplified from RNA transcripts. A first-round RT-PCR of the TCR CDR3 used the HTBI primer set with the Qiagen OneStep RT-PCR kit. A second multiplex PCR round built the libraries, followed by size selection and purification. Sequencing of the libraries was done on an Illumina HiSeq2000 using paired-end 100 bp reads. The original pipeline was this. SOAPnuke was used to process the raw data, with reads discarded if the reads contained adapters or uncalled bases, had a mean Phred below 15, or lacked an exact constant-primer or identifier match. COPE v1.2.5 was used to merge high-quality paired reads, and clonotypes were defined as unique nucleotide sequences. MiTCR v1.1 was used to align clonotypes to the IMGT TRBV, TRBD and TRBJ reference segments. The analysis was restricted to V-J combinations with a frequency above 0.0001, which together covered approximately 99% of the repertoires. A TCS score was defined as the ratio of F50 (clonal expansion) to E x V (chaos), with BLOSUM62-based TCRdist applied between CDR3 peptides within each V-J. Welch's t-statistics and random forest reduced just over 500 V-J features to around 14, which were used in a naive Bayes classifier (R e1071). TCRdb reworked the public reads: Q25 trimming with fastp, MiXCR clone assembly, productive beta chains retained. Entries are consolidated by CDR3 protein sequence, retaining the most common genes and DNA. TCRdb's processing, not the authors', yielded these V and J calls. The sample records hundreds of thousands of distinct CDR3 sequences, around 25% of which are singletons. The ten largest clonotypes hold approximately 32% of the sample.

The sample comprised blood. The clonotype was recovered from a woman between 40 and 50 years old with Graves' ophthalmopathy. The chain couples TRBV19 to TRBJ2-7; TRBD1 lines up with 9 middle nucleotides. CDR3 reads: CASRPTGGIDEQYF. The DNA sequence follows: TGTGCCAGTAGACCGACAGGGGGTATCGACGAGCAGTACTTC.